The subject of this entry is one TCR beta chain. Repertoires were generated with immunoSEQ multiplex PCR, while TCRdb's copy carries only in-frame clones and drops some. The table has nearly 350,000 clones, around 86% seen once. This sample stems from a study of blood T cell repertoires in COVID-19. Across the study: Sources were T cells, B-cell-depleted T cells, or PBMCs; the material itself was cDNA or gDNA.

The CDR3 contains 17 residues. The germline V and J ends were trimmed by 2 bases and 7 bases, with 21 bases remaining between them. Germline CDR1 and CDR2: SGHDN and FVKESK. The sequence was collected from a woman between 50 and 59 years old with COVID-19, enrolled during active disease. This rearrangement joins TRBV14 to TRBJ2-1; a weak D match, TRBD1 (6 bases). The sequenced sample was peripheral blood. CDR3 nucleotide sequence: TGTGCCAGCAGCCAATTTCCGGGACAACGGGAAGGAAATGAGCAGTTCTTC. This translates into CASSQFPGQREGNEQFF.